These T cell receptor beta chains were read from a single sample in a study of cytomegalovirus exposure and HLA in healthy donors. Only in-frame clones appear in the TCRdb table, and some are missing; sequencing was by immunoSEQ multiplex PCR. The table includes about 99,000 clones, roughly 80% detected once. Source material: PBMCs. All receptors come from a middle-aged man in good health and CMV-seronegative. Both conserved end residues are part of each CDR3. The D gene is left open where the match is weak. The size field is filled for only some rows; it gives once, few, many or a size class.

j_call d_call clone_size v_call cdr3_nt cdr3_aa
TRBJ2-2 . . TRBV9 TGTGCCAGCAGCGTAGTTAAGGCGGTCGGAAACACCGGGGAGCTGTTTTTT CASSVVKAVGNTGELFF
TRBJ1-6 TRBD1 . TRBV19 TGTGCCAGTAGTGACAGGGGATTAAGAGGTTCACCCCTCCACTTT CASSDRGLRGSPLHF
TRBJ2-6 TRBD1 . TRBV10-3 TGTGCCATCAGCCCCGGACAGGGGGCTTATGGGGCCAACGTCCTGACTTTC CAISPGQGAYGANVLTF
TRBJ2-7 TRBD1 once TRBV11-2 TGTGCCAGCAGCTTAGGAGGGGGCGGCTACGAGCAGTACTTC CASSLGGGGYEQYF
TRBJ2-1 . . TRBV5-4 TGTGCCAGCAGCGCGGGACTTGAGCAGTTCTTC CASSAGLEQFF
TRBJ1-1 . . TRBV5-1 TGCGCCAGCAGCTTGCAACAGAACACTGAAGCTTTCTTT CASSLQQNTEAFF
TRBJ1-6 . few TRBV11-2 TGTGCCAGCAGCTTTCAGGCCACCCCGGGGTCACCCCTCCACTTT CASSFQATPGSPLHF
TRBJ1-2 . . TRBV5-1 TGCGCCAGCAGCTTGGACAGGGACGGCTACACCTTC CASSLDRDGYTF
TRBJ1-2 . . TRBV29-1 TGCAGCGTTTCCAGTGGACAGAGCTATGGCTACACCTTC CSVSSGQSYGYTF
TRBJ2-7 . . TRBV5-6 TGTGCCAGCAGCTTGACCGAGAGCGGTTACGAGCAGTACTTC CASSLTESGYEQYF
TRBJ2-3 TRBD1 . TRBV2 TGTGCCAGCAGTGTACAGGGGACCTTCACAGATACGCAGTATTTT CASSVQGTFTDTQYF
TRBJ2-2 TRBD2 . TRBV2 TGTGCCAGCAGTCACGGGGGGTGGACCGGGGAGCTGTTTTTT CASSHGGWTGELFF
TRBJ1-2 . . TRBV6-5 TGTGCCAGCAGTTACCTCCGCCAGGGAGGGTATGGCTACACCTTC CASSYLRQGGYGYTF
TRBJ2-2 . . TRBV11-3 TGTGCCAGCAGCCGAGGAGGAGGAACCGGGGAGCTGTTTTTT CASSRGGGTGELFF